One and the same sample provided the 27 T cell receptor beta chains below, sequenced in a study of tumor and adjacent non-tumor tissue in lung cancer. This sample's RNA came from whole unsorted tissue. TCRbeta libraries were built with three rounds of nested PCR, modified from ARM-PCR. MiXCR, run by TCRdb on the multiplex PCR reads, gives a single entry per CDR3 protein. The repertoire includes about 70,000 distinct CDR3 sequences, 73% of them detected once, and 28% sits in the top ten. The sample consisted of lung tumor tissue. The source of these receptors is a man in his sixties with non-small cell lung cancer.

Points on this clonotype: One base away lies a much larger clone, so this may be a sequencing read error. The gene calls are TRBV20-1 and TRBJ2-7; D is tentatively TRBD1 or TRBD2 (5 bases each). This CDR3 is 14 amino acids long. Germline CDR1 and CDR2: DFQATT and SNEGSKA (reference sequence). The CDR3 coding sequence is TGCAATGCAAAACCGGGACCGCTATCCTACGAGCAGTACTTC. Residues: CNAKPGPLSYEQYF.

The chain uses TRBV2 and TRBJ1-1, with D possibly TRBD1 on 5 matching bases. Germline V gene data show CDR1 as SNHLY and CDR2 as FYNNEI. V gave up 5 bases and J gave up 3 bases, with 16 bases separating them. The length of the CDR3 is 15 residues. The chain's CDR3 is CASSPLRGADTEAFF. In DNA form, the CDR3 reads TGTGCCAGCAGTCCCTTAAGGGGTGCCGACACTGAAGCTTTCTTT. The variable domain in full, completed from reference TRBV2 and TRBJ1-1, reads EPEVTQTPSHQVTQMGQEVILRCVPISNHLYFYWYRQILGQKVEFLVSFYNNEISEKSEIFDDQFSVERPDGSNFTLKIRSTKLEDSAMYFCASSPLRGADTEAFFGQGTRLTVV.

Details on this clonotype: This CDR3 fails to terminate in the conserved phenylalanine or tryptophan, so it likely reflects a read error. The chain joins TRBV5-1 to TRBJ2-5; D perhaps matches TRBD1 (5 bases). V lost 0 bases to trimming and J lost 5 bases, with 14 bases between them. The V gene's germline CDR1 is SGHRS and CDR2 YFSETQ. CDR3 length equals 15 residues. The CDR3 DNA sequence: TGCGCCAGCAGCTTGGAAGACAGCCGGTCGGAGACCCAGTACTCG. This gives the protein CASSLEDSRSETQYS.

As concerns this clonotype: Relative to the germline gene, one junction end is altered; a read error may explain this. This rearrangement joins TRBV6-1 to TRBJ2-4; D unclear. Germline V lookup: CDR1 MNHNS, CDR2 SASEGT. This CDR3 has 14 amino acids. The CDR3 bases are TGTGCCTGCAGTGCTATGGGCTACTTAAACATTCAGTACTTC. Encoded protein: CACSAMGYLNIQYF.

The chain employs TRBV29-1 and TRBJ1-2; weak D call: TRBD1 (6 bases). The germline V gene encodes CDR1 SQVTM and CDR2 ANQGSEA. The CDR3 extends over 10 amino acids. Written as DNA, the CDR3 is TGCAACGCAGGGGAGTATGGCTACACCTTC. Its protein product is CNAGEYGYTF. The complete variable domain, with remaining parts taken from reference TRBV29-1 and TRBJ1-2, reads SAVISQKPSRDICQRGTSLTIQCQVDSQVTMMFWYRQQPGQSLTLIATANQGSEATYESGFVIDKFPISRPNLTFSTLTVSNMSPEDSSIYLCNAGEYGYTFGSGTRLTVV.

Remarks on this clonotype: A junction boundary mismatches the germline segment, possibly from a read error. The chain combines TRBV20-1 with TRBJ2-7, with 10 bases matching TRBD1. In germline, CDR1 is DFQATT, CDR2 SNEGSKA (reference sequence). The CDR3 loop spans 16 amino acids. The CDR3 is CSATSLWDRGRDERYF. The CDR3 DNA follows: TGCAGTGCTACCTCGCTGTGGGACAGGGGTCGGGACGAGCGGTACTTC.

In its sample, this clonotype was seen a few times. The junction and the germline gene differ at one end; a read error may be behind it. The chain recombines TRBV6-5 with TRBJ1-1; no definite D call. Germline values: CDR1 MNHEY, CDR2 SVGAGI. The CDR3 runs to 12 residues. The CDR3 nucleotides read TGTGCCATCGGAAGGGTGAACACTAAAGCTTCCTTT. Protein product: CAIGRVNTKASF.

About this clonotype itself: Because the CDR3 is missing its conserved closing phenylalanine or tryptophan, this is likely a read error. The chain has TRBV20-1 and TRBJ2-4, with D unclear. Germline lookup yields CDR1 DFQATT and CDR2 SNEGSKA (reference sequence). This CDR3 contains 12 residues. CDR3 amino acids: CSARRPQNIQYL. The CDR3 nucleotides read TGTAGTGCTAGAAGGCCGCAAAACATTCAGTACTTG.

The chain recombines TRBV6-2 or TRBV6-3 with TRBJ1-1, with TRBD1 identical over 9 bases. The trim removed 9 bases at V and 6 bases at J, leaving 8 bases unmatched. The CDR3 is 13 amino acids. Germline CDR1 reads MNHEY; CDR2 reads SVGEGT. Here the CDR3 DNA reads TGTGCCAGAAGTCGGGACAGGGCTTCTGAAGCTTTCTTT. Translated: CARSRDRASEAFF.

V is TRBV5-1 and J is TRBJ2-2; D perhaps matches TRBD2 (5 bases). The germline V and J ends were trimmed by 2 bases and 6 bases, with 11 bases remaining between them. The CDR3 length is 14 residues. Germline-derived CDR1 and CDR2 are SGHRS and YFSETQ. The CDR3 DNA reads TGCGCCAGCAGCTTTTACATGGGAGCCGGGGAGCTGTTTTTT. Translation gives CASSFYMGAGELFF. Full variable domain (missing parts from reference TRBV5-1 and TRBJ2-2): KAGVTQTPRYLIKTRGQQVTLSCSPISGHRSVSWYQQTPGQGLQFLFEYFSETQRNKGNFPGRFSGRQFSNSRSEMNVSTLELGDSALYLCASSFYMGAGELFFGEGSRLTVL.

This clonotype showed up just a few times. A junction end diverges from the germline sequence, so it may reflect a read error. The chain recombines TRBV11-1 with TRBJ2-2, with a weak D call TRBD2 (5 bases). Germline CDR1 SGHAT, CDR2 FQDESV (reference sequence). The CDR3 has 14 amino acids. CDR3 loop: CDSSYTSGTWELFF. The CDR3 region has the DNA TGTGACAGTAGCTATACTAGTGGCACCTGGGAGCTGTTTTTT. Full variable domain (rest looked up from reference TRBV11-1 and TRBJ2-2): EAEVAQSPRYKITEKSQAVAFWCDPISGHATLYWYRQILGQGPELLVQFQDESVVDDSQLPKDRFSAERLKGVDSTLKIQPAELGDSAMYLCDSSYTSGTWELFFGEGSRLTVL.

Comments on this clonotype: A much larger clone differs from this one at a single base, so this may be a read error. The gene calls are TRBV11-1 and TRBJ2-1; a possible D gene is TRBD1 (5 bases). Germline V gene data show CDR1 as SGHAT and CDR2 as FQDESV (reference sequence). CDR3 length: 15 amino acids. The CDR3 DNA reads as TGTGCCAGCGGCCCCGCAAGGGTGTTGGACAATGATCAGTTCTTC. This sequence encodes CASGPARVLDNDQFF.

This clonotype was detected only once. No conserved phenylalanine or tryptophan is present at the end of the CDR3, so a read error is the likely explanation. The rearrangement links TRBV20-1 to TRBJ2-3; TRBD2 is a possible D gene (6 bases). The germline V gene has CDR1 DFQATT and CDR2 SNEGSKA (reference sequence). V lost 6 bases, J lost 6 bases, and 22 bases lay in between. The CDR3 spans 15 residues. CDR3 DNA sequence: TGCAGTGCCCATTTGAATAGCGGACTCACTGATACGCAGTATTAT. It yields the protein CSAHLNSGLTDTQYY.

This sequence joins TRBV6-5 and TRBJ2-3, with a weak D call TRBD1 (6 bases). This CDR3 is 13 amino acids long. CDR1 and CDR2 (germline): MNHEY, SVGAGI. V lost 9 bases, J lost 6 bases, and 16 bases lay in between. CDR3 amino acids: CASSLTGYDTQYF. CDR3 nucleotides: TGTGCCAGTAGCCTAACAGGGTACGATACGCAGTATTTT.

V is TRBV11-3 and J is TRBJ2-3; D is unresolved. Trimming took off 3 bases at V and 3 bases at J, with 16 bases between the two ends. Germline V gene sequence: CDR1 SGHNT, CDR2 YENEEA. The CDR3 is 16 amino acids. CDR3 bases: TGTGCCAGCAGCTTCGGGTTAGCAGATAGTACAGATACGCAGTATTTT. Amino acids: CASSFGLADSTDTQYF.

CDR3 sequence reads: CASSRDTGGCEQFF. CDR3 sequence (DNA): TGTGCCAGTTCTCGGGACACCGGGGGATGTGAGCAGTTCTTC. The gene calls are TRBV7-9 and TRBJ2-1; D possibly matches TRBD1 or TRBD2 (6 bases each). Germline V gene lookup returns CDR1 SEHNR and CDR2 FQNEAQ (reference sequence). This CDR3 has 14 amino acids. V was trimmed by 9 bases and J by 9 bases, leaving 21 bases between them. The full variable domain, in which reference TRBV7-9 and TRBJ2-1 provide the parts outside the CDR3, is DTGVSQNPRHKITKRGQNVTFRCDPISEHNRLYWYRQTLGQGPEFLTYFQNEAQLEKSRLLSDRFSAERPKGSFSTLEIQRTEQGDSAMYLCASSRDTGGCEQFFGPGTRLTVL.

This rearrangement joins TRBV5-1 to TRBJ2-1; TRBD1 or TRBD2 may be the D gene (5 bases each). This CDR3 spans 14 amino acids. Germline loops: CDR1 SGHRS, CDR2 YFSETQ. Trimming took off 4 bases at V and 8 bases at J, with 16 bases between the two ends. The CDR3 spells CASSPGTSSYEQFF. The DNA of the CDR3 is TGCGCCAGCAGCCCAGGGACCAGCAGTTATGAGCAGTTCTTC.

On this clonotype: Sequence at one end of the junction differs from germline and may be a read error. The V and J genes are TRBV20-1 and TRBJ2-6; maybe TRBD1 (5 bases). Germline CDR1 is DFQATT and CDR2 is SNEGSKA (reference sequence). This CDR3 contains 15 residues. CDR3: CSDRRRHSGANVLAF. DNA for the CDR3: TGCAGTGACAGAAGACGTCACTCTGGGGCCAACGTCCTGGCTTTC.

This clonotype has a single count. The rearrangement joins TRBV29-1 to TRBJ2-1; D is ambiguous. V shed 7 bases and J shed 5 bases, with 12 bases lying between them. This CDR3 is 12 amino acids long. In germline, CDR1 is SQVTM, CDR2 ANQGSEA. The CDR3, as DNA: TGCAGCGCACGATCTAGTCACAATGAGCAGTTCTTC. Its translation: CSARSSHNEQFF.

Note on this clonotype: The conserved phenylalanine or tryptophan normally closing the CDR3 is absent here, so this likely arose from a read error. The chain links TRBV20-1 to TRBJ2-1; D remains unclear. V lost 0 bases and J 12 bases, leaving 18 bases between the germline ends. Germline V gene sequence: CDR1 DFQATT, CDR2 SNEGSKA (reference sequence). CDR3 length equals 14 residues. DNA of the CDR3: TGCAGTGCTAGAGATCAACGGATTAGCTATGGGCAGTTCTTA. Protein sequence: CSARDQRISYGQFL.

The chain has TRBV5-6 and TRBJ2-5; D is uncertain. Germline CDR1 reads SGHDT; CDR2 reads YYEEEE. CDR3 length equals 13 residues. The germline V and J ends were trimmed by 4 bases and 1 base, with 8 bases remaining between them. The CDR3 is CASSQDIQETQYF. Written as DNA, the CDR3 is TGTGCCAGCAGCCAGGATATCCAAGAGACCCAGTACTTC.

Comment on this clonotype: No DNA is shown, since the ends of the CDR3 on it are uncertain; the CDR3 is the one TCRdb lists. This chain connects TRBV5-4 to TRBJ1-1; the table names TRBD1, a call not compared with the DNA. Germline V lookup: CDR1 SGHNT, CDR2 YYREEE (reference sequence). With termini counted, the CDR3 has 17 amino acids. Here the CDR3 reads CASSWGQGAGMNTEDFF.

A note on this clonotype: The CDR3 does not close with the conserved phenylalanine or tryptophan, likely indicating a read error. The rearrangement links TRBV29-1 to TRBJ2-3; D is perhaps TRBD2 (5 bases). Germline values: CDR1 SQVTM, CDR2 ANQGSEA. CDR3 length equals 14 residues. Trimming removed 5 bases at V and 10 bases at J, with 22 bases between. CDR3 region: CSVFMPSRSEAQYY. The CDR3 DNA reads as TGCAGCGTTTTTATGCCTAGCCGCTCAGAAGCGCAGTATTAT.

For this clonotype: Its ends do not fully match the called genes, so a read error is possible. The CDR3 is CNASLAGGPETRELFF. CDR3 DNA: TGCAATGCTTCTTTAGCGGGAGGGCCGGAGACCAGGGAGCTGTTTTTT. This rearrangement joins TRBV20-1 to TRBJ2-2; 11 bases fit TRBD2. The germline CDR1 and CDR2 sequences are DFQATT and SNEGSKA (reference sequence). The CDR3 is 16 amino acids.

As for this clonotype: One end of the junction fails to match germline, which may point to a read error. V and J are TRBV11-1 and TRBJ2-2; D possibly corresponds to TRBD1 (6 bases). Germline lookup yields CDR1 SGHAT and CDR2 FQDESV (reference sequence). The CDR3 consists of 14 residues. CDR3 nucleotides: TGCGCCAGCAGCTCCCGACAGGACCCCGGGGAGCTGTTTTTT. Its protein product is CASSSRQDPGELFF.

Comment on this clonotype: A much larger clone lies one base from this, so it may be a read error. V gene TRBV6-1 combines with J gene TRBJ2-1; 7 bases line up with TRBD1. This CDR3 is 12 amino acids long. Germline CDR1 MNHNS, CDR2 SASEGT. Trimming took 7 bases from V and 9 from J; bases not matched to a gene: 6. CDR3 nucleotides: TGTGCCAGCAACTCTACAGGGGCTGAGCAGTTCTTC. It specifies CASNSTGAEQFF.

For this clonotype: The junction departs from the called germline gene at one end, perhaps through a read error. This chain uses TRBV20-1 with TRBJ2-1; D is perhaps TRBD2 (5 bases). The germline gives CDR1 DFQATT, CDR2 SNEGSKA (reference sequence). This CDR3 contains 16 residues. Here the CDR3 reads CSTRRGASSSYNEQFF. The CDR3 DNA reads as TGCAGTACTAGGCGTGGAGCCTCGAGCTCCTACAATGAGCAGTTCTTC.